The clone carrying this T cell receptor (beta chain) was seen once. This PCR relied on a set of 60 Vbeta primers and 13 Jbeta primers. Clones were sequenced by immunoSEQ multiplex PCR, and TCRdb holds only the in-frame ones, with some missing. The sample lists tens of thousands of clones, around 62% occurring once. This specimen belongs to a study of cytomegalovirus exposure and HLA in healthy donors. The CDR3 is 13 amino acids. The germline gives CDR1 ENHRY, CDR2 SYGVKD. V lost 6 bases, J lost 7 bases, and 10 bases lay in between. This rearrangement joins TRBV10-3 to TRBJ1-6, with D hard to call. Sequenced material: PBMCs. This receptor was identified in a human donor in good health. DNA for the CDR3: TGTGCCATCAGCGAAGTGGCCAATTCACCCCTCCACTTT. Translation gives CAISEVANSPLHF.